This TCR beta chain derives from a study of CD8 T cells in ankylosing spondylitis. General observations from the study: According to the report, clones linked to the disease were significantly enriched in matched synovial fluid samples taken from ankylosing spondylitis patients. Apparently characteristic of ankylosing spondylitis blood was a TCR beta motif (about eight highly homologous variants).

The CDR3 sequence is 12 residues long. CDR1 and CDR2 from the germline V gene are DFQATT and SNEGSKA (reference sequence). V was clipped by 3 bases and J by 7 bases, with 10 bases between them. Making use of molecular barcodes, quantitative 5'-RACE generated TCR beta libraries. TCRdb used MiXCR to reprocess the 5' RACE reads, holding one entry per CDR3 protein. Here the sample spans 150,000 to 200,000 distinct CDR3 sequences, around a tenth being singletons. This clonotype appeared many times. Its antigen is not identified. This sequence originates from a male donor with ankylosing spondylitis or in good health (not recorded which). The V call is TRBV20-1, the J call TRBJ2-1; D may be TRBD2 (6 bases). Material: blood, either unsorted or a sorted T cell fraction (not recorded which). The CDR3: CSARGGANEQFF. The CDR3 DNA follows: TGCAGTGCTAGGGGGGGAGCAAATGAGCAGTTCTTC.